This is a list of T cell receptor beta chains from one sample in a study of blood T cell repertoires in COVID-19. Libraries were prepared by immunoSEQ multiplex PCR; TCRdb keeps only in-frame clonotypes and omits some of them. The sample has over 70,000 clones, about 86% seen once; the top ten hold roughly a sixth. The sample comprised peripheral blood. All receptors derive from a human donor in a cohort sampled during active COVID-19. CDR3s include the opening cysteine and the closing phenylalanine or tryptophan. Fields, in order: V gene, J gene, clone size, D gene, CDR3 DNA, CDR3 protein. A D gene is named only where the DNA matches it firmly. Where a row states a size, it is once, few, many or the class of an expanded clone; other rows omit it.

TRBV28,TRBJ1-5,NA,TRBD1,TGTGCCAGCAGATTTGAGGCAGGGGGTTGGCAGCCCCAGCATTTT,CASRFEAGGWQPQHF
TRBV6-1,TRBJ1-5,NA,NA,TGTGCCAGCAGTGAAATATATAATCAGCCCCAGCATTTT,CASSEIYNQPQHF
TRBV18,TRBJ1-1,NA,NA,TGTGCCAGCTCACCCCGAACTCTTACTGAAGCTTTCTTT,CASSPRTLTEAFF
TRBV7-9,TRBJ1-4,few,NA,TGTGCCAGCAGCTTGAGGGGAGGGGATGAAAAACTGTTTTTT,CASSLRGGDEKLFF
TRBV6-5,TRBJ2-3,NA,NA,TGTGCCAGCAGCCTCCCGGGCACAGATACGCAGTATTTT,CASSLPGTDTQYF
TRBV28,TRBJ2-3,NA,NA,TGTGCCAGCAGTTCAAGGCGCGGCAGTAGCACAGATACGCAGTATTTT,CASSSRRGSSTDTQYF
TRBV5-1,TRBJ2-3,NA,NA,TGCGCCAGCAGCAGAACCGGGACACTTAGCACAGATACGCAGTATTTT,CASSRTGTLSTDTQYF
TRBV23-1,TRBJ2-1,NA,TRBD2,TGCGCCAGCGGGGGGGGGTACAATGAGCAGTTCTTC,CASGGGYNEQFF
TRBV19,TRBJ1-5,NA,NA,TGTGCCAGTAGTATAGATGAGAGGTGGGCCCAGCATTTT,CASSIDERWAQHF
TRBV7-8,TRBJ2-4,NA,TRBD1,TGTGCCAGCAGCCCGGACAGGGGAGGTTCAAGGGCCAAAAACATTCAGTACTTC,CASSPDRGGSRAKNIQYF
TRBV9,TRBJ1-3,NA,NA,TGTGCCAGCAGCGTAGACCTTCGGACTGGTGGAAACACCATATATTTT,CASSVDLRTGGNTIYF
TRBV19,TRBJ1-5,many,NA,TGTGCCAGTAGTAATCAGGGAGGTCAGCCCCAGCATTTT,CASSNQGGQPQHF
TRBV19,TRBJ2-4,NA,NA,TGTGCCAGTAGTCTTCGGGGTCTAGCCAAAAACATTCAGTACTTC,CASSLRGLAKNIQYF
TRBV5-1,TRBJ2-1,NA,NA,TGCGCCAGCAGCTTGGCCCCAAACAATGAGCAGTTCTTC,CASSLAPNNEQFF
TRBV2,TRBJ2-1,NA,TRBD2,TGTGCCAGCAGTCCCAGACTAGCGGCGTACTCCTACAATGAGCAGTTCTTC,CASSPRLAAYSYNEQFF
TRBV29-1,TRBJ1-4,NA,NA,TGCAGCGTCGACAAATATGCAACTAATGAAAAACTGTTTTTT,CSVDKYATNEKLFF
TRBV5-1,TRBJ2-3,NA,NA,TGCGCCAGCAGCCCGCCGACAGGTAGCACAGATACGCAGTATTTT,CASSPPTGSTDTQYF
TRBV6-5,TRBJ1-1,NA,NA,TGTGCCAGCAGACCAAGCACGACTGAAGCTTTCTTT,CASRPSTTEAFF
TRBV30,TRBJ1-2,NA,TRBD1,TGTGCCTGGAGTAAATCCGGGACAGGGATTAACTATGGCTACACCTTC,CAWSKSGTGINYGYTF
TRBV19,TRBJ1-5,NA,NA,TGTGCCAGTAGCCAAGACAGGCTGAGCAATCAGCCCCAGCATTTT,CASSQDRLSNQPQHF
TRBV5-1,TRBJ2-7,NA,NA,TGCGCCAGCAACCCCTCGCCAGCGGGCTACGAGCAGTACTTC,CASNPSPAGYEQYF